A selection of T cell receptor beta chains follows, all from one sample in a study of blood T cell repertoires in COVID-19. Libraries were prepared by immunoSEQ multiplex PCR; TCRdb keeps only in-frame clonotypes and omits some of them. The repertoire holds 250,000 to 350,000 clones, roughly 87% seen once, with approximately 6% in the top ten. The material sequenced was PBMCs or T cells enriched from blood (not recorded which). These receptors all come from a woman in her forties who had recovered from COVID-19. Each CDR3 is given with its conserved first and last residue. The order of the fields is V gene, clone size, J gene, D gene, CDR3 DNA, CDR3 protein. A D gene is named only where the DNA matches it firmly. Clone size is stated in some rows and not others, as once, few, many or a class when expanded.

V gene: TRBV27
clone size: .
J gene: TRBJ2-1
D gene: TRBD2
CDR3 DNA: TGTGCTTCAGGACTAGCGGGAGGAATCACCTACAATGAGCAGTTCTTC
CDR3 protein: CASGLAGGITYNEQFF

V gene: TRBV2
clone size: .
J gene: TRBJ2-1
D gene: TRBD2
CDR3 DNA: TGTGCCAGCAGTGACCCCCTAGCGGGAACCCACAATGAGCAGTTCTTC
CDR3 protein: CASSDPLAGTHNEQFF

V gene: TRBV18
clone size: once
J gene: TRBJ1-4
D gene: .
CDR3 DNA: TGTGCCAGCTCAGCAAGCCGGGAACCAACTAATGAAAAACTGTTTTTT
CDR3 protein: CASSASREPTNEKLFF

V gene: TRBV5-1
clone size: .
J gene: TRBJ1-3
D gene: TRBD1
CDR3 DNA: TGCGCCAGCAGCTTTCTAGGGGGCGAAGGAAACACCATATATTTT
CDR3 protein: CASSFLGGEGNTIYF

V gene: TRBV2
clone size: .
J gene: TRBJ1-3
D gene: TRBD1
CDR3 DNA: TGTGCCAGCAGCGCTCGACAGGGGTCTGGAAACACCATATATTTT
CDR3 protein: CASSARQGSGNTIYF

V gene: TRBV7-9
clone size: .
J gene: TRBJ1-2
D gene: TRBD1
CDR3 DNA: TGTGCCAGCAGCTTAGAAGGGACAGCAAACTATGGCTACACCTTC
CDR3 protein: CASSLEGTANYGYTF

V gene: TRBV28
clone size: .
J gene: TRBJ2-7
D gene: .
CDR3 DNA: TGTGCCAGCAGCCAACAGAGGGGGTCCTACGAGCAGTACTTC
CDR3 protein: CASSQQRGSYEQYF

V gene: TRBV27
clone size: many
J gene: TRBJ1-5
D gene: TRBD1
CDR3 DNA: TGTGCCAGCAGTCCCCGGACAGGGGGCGGACAGCCCCAGCATTTT
CDR3 protein: CASSPRTGGGQPQHF

V gene: TRBV28
clone size: .
J gene: TRBJ2-7
D gene: TRBD1
CDR3 DNA: TGTGCCAGCAGGGGACAGGTTTACGAGCAGTACTTC
CDR3 protein: CASRGQVYEQYF

V gene: TRBV14
clone size: .
J gene: TRBJ2-5
D gene: TRBD1
CDR3 DNA: TGTGCCAGCAGCCGGGGGACAGTCCAAGAGACCCAGTACTTC
CDR3 protein: CASSRGTVQETQYF

V gene: TRBV12-3/TRBV12-4
clone size: .
J gene: TRBJ1-2
D gene: TRBD1
CDR3 DNA: TGTGCCAGCAGTACCTCCGGGACAGATGGCTACACCTTC
CDR3 protein: CASSTSGTDGYTF

V gene: TRBV20-1
clone size: once
J gene: TRBJ1-2
D gene: TRBD1
CDR3 DNA: TGCAGTAGTGGACAGGGCCATGGCTACACCTTC
CDR3 protein: CSSGQGHGYTF

V gene: TRBV7-2
clone size: .
J gene: TRBJ2-5
D gene: TRBD2
CDR3 DNA: TGTGCCAGCAGCTTAGTGGCGGGAGAGCGGGAGACCCAGTACTTC
CDR3 protein: CASSLVAGERETQYF

V gene: TRBV29-1
clone size: .
J gene: TRBJ2-2
D gene: .
CDR3 DNA: TGCAGCGTTGTAAGAATTCTACAGGGCGGTATCGGGGAGCTGTTTTTT
CDR3 protein: CSVVRILQGGIGELFF

V gene: TRBV9
clone size: .
J gene: TRBJ1-5
D gene: .
CDR3 DNA: TGTGCCAGCAGCGTAGCCCCTTCTCAGCCCCAGCATTTT
CDR3 protein: CASSVAPSQPQHF

V gene: TRBV3-1/TRBV3-2
clone size: .
J gene: TRBJ1-6
D gene: TRBD1
CDR3 DNA: TGTGCCAGCAGCCACTATGACAGGGGAAATTCACCCCTCCACTTT
CDR3 protein: CASSHYDRGNSPLHF

V gene: TRBV7-4
clone size: .
J gene: TRBJ2-1
D gene: TRBD2
CDR3 DNA: TGTGCCAGCAGCTTAGCGGTCATAGCGGGCTTATTGGGCCCCTACAATGAGCAGTTCTTC
CDR3 protein: CASSLAVIAGLLGPYNEQFF

V gene: TRBV5-6
clone size: .
J gene: TRBJ2-7
D gene: TRBD1
CDR3 DNA: TGTGCCAGCAGCCCAATCGACCGGGACAGGGCCTACGAGCAGTACTTC
CDR3 protein: CASSPIDRDRAYEQYF

V gene: TRBV2
clone size: .
J gene: TRBJ2-7
D gene: .
CDR3 DNA: TGTGCCAGTTTTAGAGACTCCTACGAGCAGTACTTC
CDR3 protein: CASFRDSYEQYF

V gene: TRBV27
clone size: .
J gene: TRBJ1-6
D gene: .
CDR3 DNA: TGTGCCAGCAGTTTATCCCAGGGTTTGTTAGGCTCACCCCTCCACTTT
CDR3 protein: CASSLSQGLLGSPLHF

V gene: TRBV9
clone size: .
J gene: TRBJ2-3
D gene: TRBD2
CDR3 DNA: TGTGCCAGCAGCGTAGGGCCAGCGGGGAACACAGATACGCAGTATTTT
CDR3 protein: CASSVGPAGNTDTQYF

V gene: TRBV15
clone size: .
J gene: TRBJ2-5
D gene: .
CDR3 DNA: TGTGCCACCAGCAGAGATCTAGGGGCAGAGACCCAGTACTTC
CDR3 protein: CATSRDLGAETQYF

V gene: TRBV10-3
clone size: .
J gene: TRBJ1-1
D gene: .
CDR3 DNA: TGTGCCATCAGTGACGCGGCCCGGGACACTGAAGCTTTCTTT
CDR3 protein: CAISDAARDTEAFF

V gene: TRBV6-5
clone size: .
J gene: TRBJ2-5
D gene: .
CDR3 DNA: TGTGCCAGCAGGGACGGGAACCTCCAAGAGACCCAGTACTTC
CDR3 protein: CASRDGNLQETQYF

V gene: TRBV21-1
clone size: .
J gene: TRBJ1-1
D gene: .
CDR3 DNA: TGTGCCAGCAGCAAAGGAGGGCCGTACACTGAAGCTTTCTTT
CDR3 protein: CASSKGGPYTEAFF

V gene: TRBV11-3
clone size: .
J gene: TRBJ2-2
D gene: TRBD1
CDR3 DNA: TGTGCCAGCAGCTTAGGAACAGGGGCCGGGGAGCTGTTTTTT
CDR3 protein: CASSLGTGAGELFF

V gene: TRBV5-6
clone size: .
J gene: TRBJ2-7
D gene: .
CDR3 DNA: TGTGCCAGCAGCACCTCGGAGGACTCCTACGAGCAGTACTTC
CDR3 protein: CASSTSEDSYEQYF

V gene: TRBV5-1
clone size: .
J gene: TRBJ2-2
D gene: TRBD2
CDR3 DNA: TGCGCCAGCTCCCTGGAGGGGACTAGCGGGAGAGGTGGCGGGGAGCTGTTTTTT
CDR3 protein: CASSLEGTSGRGGGELFF

V gene: TRBV7-8
clone size: .
J gene: TRBJ1-1
D gene: TRBD1
CDR3 DNA: TGTGCCAGCAGCGTCAGGGGGACTGAAGCTTTCTTT
CDR3 protein: CASSVRGTEAFF

V gene: TRBV27
clone size: .
J gene: TRBJ1-6
D gene: TRBD1
CDR3 DNA: TGTGCCAGCAGTTTTGGACAGGTGAATTCACCCCTCCACTTT
CDR3 protein: CASSFGQVNSPLHF

V gene: TRBV7-9
clone size: few
J gene: TRBJ1-1
D gene: .
CDR3 DNA: TGTGCCAGCAGTGGGCAGACGAACACTGAAGCTTTCTTT
CDR3 protein: CASSGQTNTEAFF